The 14 T cell receptor beta chains given below trace back to one sample, sequenced in a study of T cells in narcolepsy. This table comes from immunoSEQ multiplex PCR, and its TCRdb copy is limited to in-frame clones, with some not included. The top ten clones hold less than 1.5% of a sample with around 31,000 clones, 78% of them seen once. The sequencing sample was made of CD45RA- memory CD4+ T cells from PBMCs. Source of these receptors: a human donor with narcolepsy.

The V call is TRBV2, the J call TRBJ1-1; tentatively, D is TRBD1 (6 bases). Per the germline V gene, CDR1 is SNHLY and CDR2 is FYNNEI. V shed 5 bases and J shed 4 bases, with 8 bases lying between them. The CDR3 has 12 amino acids. The CDR3 is CASSTGSTEAFF. The CDR3 nucleotides are TGTGCCAGCAGTACAGGGTCCACTGAAGCTTTCTTT.

Here the CDR3 reads CASSETLGENIQYF. Here the CDR3 DNA reads TGTGCCAGCAGTGAAACCCTCGGAGAAAACATTCAGTACTTC. This chain links TRBV2 with TRBJ2-4; D is ambiguous. V lost 2 bases and J 5 bases, leaving 10 bases between the germline ends. In germline, CDR1 is SNHLY, CDR2 FYNNEI. The CDR3 contains 14 residues. Full variable domain (missing parts from reference TRBV2 and TRBJ2-4): EPEVTQTPSHQVTQMGQEVILRCVPISNHLYFYWYRQILGQKVEFLVSFYNNEISEKSEIFDDQFSVERPDGSNFTLKIRSTKLEDSAMYFCASSETLGENIQYFGAGTRLSVL.

This clone showed up just once. The chain couples TRBV11-2 to TRBJ1-1; no definite D call. V dropped 0 bases and J dropped 1 base, with 9 bases sitting between them. CDR1 and CDR2 (germline): SGHAT, FQNNGV. The CDR3 length is 15 residues. DNA of the CDR3: TGTGCCAGCAGCTTAGATGGTCGGCAGAACACTGAAGCTTTCTTT. It codes for CASSLDGRQNTEAFF.

This clone has only one observation. This rearrangement joins TRBV6-1 to TRBJ2-7; TRBD1 or TRBD2 may be the D gene (5 bases each). Trimming cost V 1 base and J 3 bases, with 10 bases left between them. The CDR3 consists of 14 residues. Germline CDR1 and CDR2: MNHNS and SASEGT. The CDR3 is CASSEVGTHYEQYF. DNA of the CDR3: TGTGCCAGCAGTGAAGTAGGGACCCACTACGAGCAGTACTTC.

The chain uses TRBV15 and TRBJ1-5; D perhaps matches TRBD1 (5 bases). The CDR3 is 15 residues long. Trimming took 4 bases from V and 5 from J, leaving 15 bases between them. The germline V gene encodes CDR1 LNHNV and CDR2 YYDKDF (reference sequence). For the CDR3, the DNA is TGTGCCACCAGCAACTCCGGGACTCAGGATCAGCCCCAGCATTTT. Its protein product is CATSNSGTQDQPQHF.

By proportion, this clone is medium-sized. This rearrangement joins TRBV2 to TRBJ2-1; a weak D match, TRBD1 (6 bases). Germline V gene data show CDR1 as SNHLY and CDR2 as FYNNEI. Trimming removed 5 bases at V and 2 bases at J, with 13 bases between. The CDR3 sequence is 15 residues long. The DNA for the CDR3 is TGTGCCAGCAGTAATGACAGGCCCACCTACAATGAGCAGTTCTTC. Translated, it gives CASSNDRPTYNEQFF.

In this sample, this clone turned up once. The rearrangement joins TRBV9 to TRBJ2-1; D ambiguous. Germline V gene data show CDR1 as SGDLS and CDR2 as YYNGEE. Trimming pared 0 bases from V and 8 bases from J, leaving 15 bases between. This CDR3 is 15 amino acids long. The CDR3 DNA follows: TGTGCCAGCAGCGTAGGTGACTCAACGTATTATGAGCAGTTCTTC. It codes for CASSVGDSTYYEQFF.

The V call is TRBV18, the J call TRBJ2-3, with 7 bases fitting TRBD2. Trimming took 3 bases from V and 0 from J; bases not matched to a gene: 3. CDR1 and CDR2 from the germline V gene are KGHSH and LQKENI. The CDR3 has 15 amino acids. CDR3 residues: CASSPMTSSTDTQYF. The CDR3 region has the DNA TGTGCCAGCTCACCCATGACTAGCAGCACAGATACGCAGTATTTT.

The chain uses TRBV4-1 and TRBJ2-7; D might be TRBD1 or TRBD2, each matching 5 bases. V dropped 1 base and J dropped 3 bases, with 16 bases sitting between them. The length of the CDR3 is 16 residues. The V gene's germline CDR1 is MGHRA and CDR2 YSYEKL. CDR3: CASSQGGTGLDYEQYF. In DNA form, the CDR3 reads TGCGCCAGCAGCCAAGGTGGGACCGGGCTAGACTACGAGCAGTACTTC.

The chain links TRBV5-1 to TRBJ2-1; maybe TRBD2 (6 bases). The germline gives CDR1 SGHRS, CDR2 YFSETQ. V shed 4 bases and J shed 0 bases, with 14 bases lying between them. The CDR3 spans 16 residues. The CDR3 nucleotides read TGCGCCAGCAGCATTGTCCGACTAGACTCCTACAATGAGCAGTTCTTC. As protein: CASSIVRLDSYNEQFF.

The V call is TRBV6-4, the J call TRBJ2-2, with 8 bases aligning to TRBD2. Germline V gene lookup returns CDR1 MRHNA and CDR2 SNTAGT. The CDR3 is made up of 14 amino acids. J gave up 7 bases and V 5 bases, and 6 bases lay outside the gene matches. The DNA for the CDR3 is TGTGCCAGCAGTAGCGGGAGTTCAAGCGGGGAGCTGTTTTTT. It yields the protein CASSSGSSSGELFF.

The chain combines TRBV14 with TRBJ1-2; D is unresolved. Germline V gene lookup returns CDR1 SGHDN and CDR2 FVKESK. The V end was cut by 4 bases, the J end by 6 bases, with 9 bases between. CDR3 length: 12 residues. CDR3 sequence reads: CASSPIGDGYTF. CDR3 DNA: TGTGCCAGCAGCCCAATCGGGGATGGCTACACCTTC.

The V gene is TRBV9, the J gene TRBJ2-3, with 10 positions matching TRBD2. In germline, CDR1 is SGDLS, CDR2 YYNGEE. Trimming removed 0 bases from V and 0 bases from J; junction bases left unmatched: 1. The CDR3 covers 16 residues. CDR3 nucleotide sequence: TGTGCCAGCAGCGTAGGAGCGGGGGGGAGCACAGATACGCAGTATTTT. Translation: CASSVGAGGSTDTQYF.

This clone has more than one count but fewer than ten. The gene calls are TRBV6-5 and TRBJ2-7, with D tentatively TRBD2 (5 bases). The CDR3 is 15 amino acids. Trimming removed 6 bases at V and 2 bases at J, with 17 bases between. Germline CDR1 reads MNHEY; CDR2 reads SVGAGI. The DNA for the CDR3 is TGTGCCAGCAGCCCACGGGGTTCGGCGCCCTACGAGCAGTACTTC. Protein sequence: CASSPRGSAPYEQYF.